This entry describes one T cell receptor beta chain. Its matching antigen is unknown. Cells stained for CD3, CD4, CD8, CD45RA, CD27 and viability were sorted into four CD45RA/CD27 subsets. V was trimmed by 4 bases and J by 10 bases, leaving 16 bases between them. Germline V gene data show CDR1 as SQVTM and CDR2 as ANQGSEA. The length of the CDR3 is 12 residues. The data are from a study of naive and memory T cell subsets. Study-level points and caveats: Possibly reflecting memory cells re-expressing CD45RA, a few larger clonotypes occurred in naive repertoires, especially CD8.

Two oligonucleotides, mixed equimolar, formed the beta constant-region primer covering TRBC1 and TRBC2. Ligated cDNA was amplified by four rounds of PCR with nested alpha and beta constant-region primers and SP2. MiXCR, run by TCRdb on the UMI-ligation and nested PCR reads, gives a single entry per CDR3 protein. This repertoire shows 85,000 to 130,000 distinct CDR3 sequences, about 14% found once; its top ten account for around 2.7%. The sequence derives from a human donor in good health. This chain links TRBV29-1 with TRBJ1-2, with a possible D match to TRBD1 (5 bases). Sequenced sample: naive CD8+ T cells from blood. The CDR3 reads CSVGPPGPYYTF. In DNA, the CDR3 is TGCAGCGTTGGTCCCCCGGGACCGTACTACACCTTC.